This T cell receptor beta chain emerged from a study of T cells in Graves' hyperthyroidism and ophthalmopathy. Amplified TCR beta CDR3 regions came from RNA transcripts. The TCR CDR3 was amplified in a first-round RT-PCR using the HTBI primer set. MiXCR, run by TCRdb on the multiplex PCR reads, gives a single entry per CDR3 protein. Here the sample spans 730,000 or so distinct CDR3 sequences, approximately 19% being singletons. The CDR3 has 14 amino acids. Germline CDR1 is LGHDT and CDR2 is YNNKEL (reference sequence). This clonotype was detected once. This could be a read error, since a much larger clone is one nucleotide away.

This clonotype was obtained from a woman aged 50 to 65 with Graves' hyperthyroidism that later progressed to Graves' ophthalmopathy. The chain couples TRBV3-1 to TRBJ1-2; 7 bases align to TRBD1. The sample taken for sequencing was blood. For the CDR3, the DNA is TGTGCCAGCAGCCAAGACGGGACAGCCTATGGCTACGCCTTC. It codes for CASSQDGTAYGYAF.